This T cell receptor beta chain was sequenced for a study of molecular identifiers for immune sequencing clone quantification. Overall study context: Naive CD8 RNA (approximately 20,000 or 100,000 cells) was divided into five aliquots, with four sequenced.

CD8+CD4-CCR7+CD45RA+ sorting gave the naive CD8 T cells. To note about this clonotype: The antigen is not known.

TCRdb re-called the PCR reads with MiXCR, one entry per CDR3 protein. The table shows about 640,000 distinct CDR3 sequences, with about 20% occurring only once. Findings and limits, study-wide: Barcode collisions between identical TCR molecules could shrink estimates of highly expanded clone sizes. Spike-in Jurkat TCR RNA from a single cell reportedly registered among around 1 million naive cells.

CDR3 length: 16 amino acids. The sample was naive CD8+ T cells from blood, with Jurkat cell RNA spiked in. The subset is: FACS-sorted CD8+CD4-CCR7+CD45RA+ naive T cells. The chain has TRBV21-1 and TRBJ1-6; whether TRBD1, the table's D call, matches the DNA was not checked. TRBV21-1 represents a pseudogene. This clonotype originated in a human donor in good health. Some libraries in this study had Jurkat cell RNA spiked in. The CDR3 DNA is TGTGCCAGCAGCAAAGTGTCAGGGGCCGATAATTCACCCCTCCACTTT. Protein sequence: CASSKVSGADNSPLHF.